The clone carrying this T cell receptor beta chain has a handful of counts. What it binds is not known. The data originate from a study of early T cells in non-severe SARS-CoV-2 infection. Background on the study: The study sequenced bulk RNA from unsorted whole blood, with chains unpaired.

Unique molecular identifiers were affixed to single, distinct cDNA molecules. Each CDR3 protein is one row after TCRdb ran MiXCR on the 5' RACE reads. Among tens of thousands of distinct CDR3 sequences, approximately 16% were seen once, and the ten largest hold approximately 5.1%. General study results and limits: VDJdb-based matching was biased toward anti-spike CD8 responses and missed private and CD4 specificities.

The germline CDR1 and CDR2 sequences are SGHRS and YFSETQ. With V trimmed by 1 base and J by 3 bases, 6 bases remained unmatched. The CDR3 covers 15 residues. V and J are TRBV5-1 and TRBJ2-7; 8 nucleotides line up with TRBD1. The receptor was derived from an adult who was a healthcare worker with PCR-confirmed SARS-CoV-2 infection or an uninfected control (not recorded which). This specimen was whole blood, taken at baseline. CDR3 bases: TGCGCCAGCAGCTTGTCATCCGGACAGGGCTACGAGCAGTACTTC. Residues: CASSLSSGQGYEQYF.